This T cell receptor beta chain was sequenced during a study of response to subunit inactivated influenza vaccine. Study-wide results and limits: Seasonal influenza vaccination, on each occasion, was suggested by the authors to recruit few new T cells.

TCRdb independently ran MiXCR on the RT-PCR reads; one entry per CDR3 protein. The sample lists about 700,000 distinct CDR3 sequences; approximately 15% were seen once. CDR3 size: 15 residues. CDR1 is SGHTA and CDR2 is FQGNSA in the germline V gene. Trimming left V 5 bases short and J 0 bases short, with 10 bases between. This clonotype was found a few times. Antigen specificity is unknown. The chain has TRBV7-2 and TRBJ2-2; D possibly corresponds to TRBD1 (6 bases). The sequences come from PBMCs from blood, collected 14 to 15 days before vaccination. This receptor was obtained from a man aged 50 to 60 who received an inactivated influenza vaccine. In DNA, the CDR3 is TGTGCCAGCAGCGCCGGACAGCCGAACACCGGGGAGCTGTTTTTT. It is translated as CASSAGQPNTGELFF.